Shown below are 19 T cell receptor beta chains from a single sample sequenced in a study of a mutant IDH1 vaccine in newly diagnosed glioma. The sample's time point: baseline, week 1 (first vaccination visit). Noted treatment: pre-vaccination baseline after standard-of-care therapy. TCRdb's copy holds only in-frame clones and misses some; the assay was immunoSEQ multiplex PCR. This sample has tens of thousands of clones; 70% to 80% occur once, and the top ten carry approximately 1.8%. Source: PBMCs, taken from a glioma patient treated with radiotherapy, temozolomide or both. The receptors originated from a woman between 35 and 50 years old with glioma.

This sequence joins TRBV6-5 and TRBJ2-7; 10 positions match TRBD1. The V gene end was trimmed by 0 bases and the J gene end by 2 bases; junction bases not matched to a gene: 4. This CDR3 has 16 amino acids. Germline-derived CDR1 and CDR2 are MNHEY and SVGAGI. In nucleotides, the CDR3 is TGTGCCAGCAGTTACTCGCTGACAGGGGGCGCCTACGAGCAGTACTTC. Translated, it gives CASSYSLTGGAYEQYF.

V is TRBV6-1 and J is TRBJ2-7; D is uncertain. V lost 1 base to trimming and J lost 6 bases, with 10 bases between them. Germline CDR1 MNHNS, CDR2 SASEGT. The CDR3 extends over 13 amino acids. The CDR3 here is CASSEDQLREQYF. The CDR3 coding sequence is TGTGCCAGCAGTGAAGACCAGCTACGCGAGCAGTACTTC.

V usage is TRBV4-3 and J usage is TRBJ2-2; D may be TRBD2 (7 bases). Looked up from germline, CDR1 is LGHNA and CDR2 is YSLEER. V gave up 2 bases and J gave up 4 bases, with 11 bases separating them. This CDR3 comprises 15 residues. Here the CDR3 DNA reads TGCGCCAGCAGCCAAAAGGGGGGGGGCACCGGGGAGCTGTTTTTT. It codes for CASSQKGGGTGELFF.

The chain uses TRBV6-1 and TRBJ2-7; the match to TRBD1 covers 7 bases. V lost 4 bases, J lost 3 bases, and 3 bases stayed unmatched. Germline lookup yields CDR1 MNHNS and CDR2 SASEGT. CDR3 length: 13 residues. CDR3 in amino acids: CASSGTGVYEQYF. CDR3 bases: TGTGCCAGCAGTGGGACAGGCGTCTACGAGCAGTACTTC.

The CDR3 region has the DNA TGTGCCAGCAGTGAATTAGACGGGACAGGGGGCGGCGAGCAGTACTTC. This codes for CASSELDGTGGGEQYF. The V call is TRBV6-1, the J call TRBJ2-7; 12 nucleotides agree with TRBD1. Germline values: CDR1 MNHNS, CDR2 SASEGT. V shed 2 bases, J shed 6 bases, and the junction held 8 bases outside the gene matches. The CDR3 sequence is 16 residues long.

The chain has TRBV6-4 and TRBJ1-2; D unresolved. The V gene's germline CDR1 is MRHNA and CDR2 SNTAGT. There are 15 residues in the CDR3. The V gene lost 0 bases and the J gene lost 6 bases, with 14 bases spanning the gap. The CDR3 protein is CASSDSPDGNDGYTF. The CDR3 DNA reads as TGTGCCAGCAGTGACTCCCCAGATGGAAACGATGGCTACACCTTC.

CDR3 sequence (DNA): TGTGCCACCAGCCGATTCCGTTCTGAGCAGTACTTC. Protein sequence: CATSRFRSEQYF. The J gene is TRBJ2-7, the V gene TRBV15; D remains ambiguous. The CDR3 totals 12 residues. The germline V and J ends were trimmed by 5 bases and 7 bases, with 12 bases remaining between them. Germline V gene data show CDR1 as LNHNV and CDR2 as YYDKDF (reference sequence).

The CDR3 sequence: CASSPELLSGNTIYF. In nucleotides, the CDR3 is TGTGCCAGCAGTCCCGAGCTCCTCTCTGGAAACACCATATATTTT. The chain links TRBV6-5 to TRBJ1-3; D ambiguous. The CDR3 extends over 15 amino acids. Germline V gene data show CDR1 as MNHEY and CDR2 as SVGAGI. Trimming shortened V by 5 bases and J by 0 bases, and 11 bases separated the two germline ends.

The chain uses TRBV10-3 and TRBJ2-3; 14 bases fit TRBD2. Per germline, CDR1 ENHRY and CDR2 SYGVKD. The CDR3 runs to 16 residues. V lost 6 bases and J lost 5; bases outside the gene matches: 7. The CDR3: CAISGTSGGQGDTQYF. CDR3 coding DNA: TGTGCCATCAGCGGGACTAGCGGGGGCCAAGGAGATACGCAGTATTTT.

This clone has just a few counts. This sequence joins TRBV14 and TRBJ2-2; D is perhaps TRBD2 (5 bases). Germline CDR1 SGHDN, CDR2 FVKESK. The CDR3 loop spans 15 amino acids. Trimming shortened V by 0 bases and J by 5 bases, and 10 bases separated the two germline ends. CDR3 coding DNA: TGTGCCAGCAGCCAAGATTGGCGGGTTACCGGGGAGCTGTTTTTT. It specifies CASSQDWRVTGELFF.

CDR3 protein: CASSVGSGNTIYF. The CDR3 region has the DNA TGTGCCAGCAGTGTTGGCTCTGGAAACACCATATATTTT. The chain employs TRBV25-1 and TRBJ1-3; unclear D gene. The CDR3 sequence is 13 residues long. Per the germline V gene, CDR1 is MGHDK and CDR2 is SYGVNS. The V gene lost 4 bases and the J gene lost 0 bases, with 4 bases spanning the gap.

A few counts support this clone. The chain couples TRBV7-9 to TRBJ1-1, with D unclear. CDR3 length equals 13 residues. The germline V gene encodes CDR1 SEHNR and CDR2 FQNEAQ (reference sequence). V lost 0 bases, J lost 4 bases, and 6 bases lay in between. CDR3: CASSLAPSTEAFF. The CDR3, as DNA: TGTGCCAGCAGCTTAGCCCCTAGCACTGAAGCTTTCTTT.

This sequence joins TRBV14 and TRBJ2-3, with D possibly TRBD1 on 6 matching bases. Germline loops: CDR1 SGHDN, CDR2 FVKESK. Trimming pared 6 bases from V and 7 bases from J, leaving 14 bases between. The CDR3 spans 13 residues. CDR3 amino acids: CASSLGALNTQYF. The CDR3 DNA is TGTGCCAGCAGTTTGGGGGCCCTGAATACGCAGTATTTT.

CDR3 coding DNA: TGCGCCAGCAGCCTCCCCCTAGCGGGGGGTCAAGATACGCAGTATTTT. As protein: CASSLPLAGGQDTQYF. The chain carries TRBV5-1 and TRBJ2-3, with 11 bases fitting TRBD2. Germline lookup yields CDR1 SGHRS and CDR2 YFSETQ. This CDR3 has 16 residues. Germline trimming cut 4 bases from V and 5 bases from J; bases unmatched to any gene: 9.

The rearrangement joins TRBV7-9 to TRBJ1-2; TRBD1 matches at 8 bases. V gave up 1 base and J gave up 4 bases; unmatched junction bases: 5. Germline V gene sequence: CDR1 SEHNR, CDR2 FQNEAQ (reference sequence). There are 15 residues in the CDR3. In DNA, the CDR3 is TGTGCCAGCAGCTTAGGGACAGGGTGGGGCTATGGCTACACCTTC. This codes for CASSLGTGWGYGYTF.

The CDR3: CASSFRQLNTEAFF. The CDR3 DNA reads TGTGCCAGCAGCTTCCGACAGCTGAACACTGAAGCTTTCTTT. The chain combines TRBV5-6 with TRBJ1-1; the D gene is possibly TRBD1 (5 bases). The CDR3 is 14 amino acids. CDR1 is SGHDT, CDR2 YYEEEE, per germline. V lost 2 bases to trimming and J lost 0 bases, with 8 bases between them.

The chain carries TRBV2 and TRBJ2-5, with D possibly matching TRBD1 (6 bases). Looked up from germline, CDR1 is SNHLY and CDR2 is FYNNEI. The CDR3 runs to 15 residues. Trimming removed 8 bases from V and 5 bases from J, with 21 bases in between. CDR3 nucleotide sequence: TGTGCCAGCGGAGGAGGCCAGGGGTTTCAGGAGACCCAGTACTTC. Protein: CASGGGQGFQETQYF.

A few counts support this clone. The chain has TRBV4-3 and TRBJ2-7; no clear D gene. CDR3 length: 14 residues. V was clipped by 1 base and J by 5 bases, with 12 bases between them. Germline V CDR1 and CDR2: LGHNA, YSLEER. This CDR3 reads CASSQVRRSHEQYF. The CDR3 bases are TGCGCCAGCAGCCAAGTCAGACGGTCCCACGAGCAGTACTTC.

The chain couples TRBV6-5 to TRBJ1-5; tentative D call: TRBD1 (6 bases). V lost 6 bases to trimming and J lost 7 bases, with 19 bases between them. CDR3 size: 15 residues. CDR1 is MNHEY and CDR2 is SVGAGI in the germline V gene. The CDR3: CASSPTGIERQPQHF. In DNA, the CDR3 is TGTGCCAGCAGCCCTACAGGGATTGAGCGACAGCCCCAGCATTTT.